What follows are 27 T cell receptor beta chains derived from one specimen sequenced in a study of identical twins. MiXCR was run by TCRdb on the 5' RACE reads, yielding one entry per CDR3 protein. This table holds about 690,000 distinct CDR3 sequences, approximately 6.1% found once. Source material: naive T cells sorted from blood. The receptors come from a young man in good health.

The chain recombines TRBV5-6 with TRBJ1-1; 7 nucleotides line up with TRBD1. CDR1 and CDR2 (germline): SGHDT, YYEEEE. The length of the CDR3 is 15 residues. Trimming took 3 bases from V and 0 from J; bases not matched to a gene: 5. The CDR3 loop is CASSSTRGMNTEAFF. The CDR3 bases are TGTGCCAGCAGCTCCACCAGGGGGATGAACACTGAAGCTTTCTTT. The variable domain in full, completed from reference TRBV5-6 and TRBJ1-1, reads DAGVTQSPTHLIKTRGQQVTLRCSPKSGHDTVSWYQQALGQGPQFIFQYYEEEERQRGNFPDRFSGHQFPNYSSELNVNALLLGDSALYLCASSSTRGMNTEAFFGQGTRLTVV.

The table lists this clonotype with many counts. The genes are TRBV5-1 and TRBJ2-7; D is unclear. Trimming stripped 5 bases from V and 5 bases from J, with 8 bases between. CDR1 and CDR2 from the germline V gene are SGHRS and YFSETQ. This CDR3 comprises 11 residues. The CDR3 DNA follows: TGCGCCAGCAGTGGCCAGAACGAGCAGTACTTC. This codes for CASSGQNEQYF.

This clonotype has a handful of counts. The V call is TRBV9, the J call TRBJ1-1, with D unresolved. From germline, CDR1 is SGDLS and CDR2 YYNGEE. The CDR3 has 12 residues. Trimming took off 0 bases at V and 3 bases at J, with 3 bases between the two ends. The chain's CDR3 is CASSVVYTEAFF. CDR3 nucleotides: TGTGCCAGCAGCGTAGTTTACACTGAAGCTTTCTTT.

The CDR3 region is CANNLPTGELFF. The CDR3 DNA is TGTGCCAATAACTTGCCCACCGGGGAGCTGTTTTTT. This sequence joins TRBV7-9 and TRBJ2-2; D call uncertain. This CDR3 has 12 residues. The V end was cut by 10 bases, the J end by 4 bases, with 10 bases between. Germline V CDR1 and CDR2: SEHNR, FQNEAQ (reference sequence).

This sequence joins TRBV27 and TRBJ2-5; TRBD1 aligns across 8 bases. J lost 2 bases, V lost 5 bases, and 19 bases had no gene match. CDR3 length equals 19 residues. CDR1 is MNHEY, CDR2 SMNVEV, per germline (reference sequence). The chain's CDR3 is CASSADTRGRKDYQETQYF. The CDR3 nucleotides are TGTGCCAGCAGTGCCGACACCAGGGGGCGCAAGGATTATCAAGAGACCCAGTACTTC.

This clonotype was observed a handful of times. The chain links TRBV5-1 to TRBJ1-2; D perhaps matches TRBD1 (6 bases). This CDR3 spans 15 amino acids. CDR1 SGHRS and CDR2 YFSETQ come from the germline V gene. Between the trimmed V and J ends, which lost 9 bases and 7 bases, there was a span of 25 bases. The DNA of the CDR3 is TGCGCCACCACAAACAACCCGGGGGCGATCGGTGGCTACACCTTC. Translated: CATTNNPGAIGGYTF.

This clonotype was counted many times. J is TRBJ2-2 and V is TRBV12-3 or TRBV12-4; D uncertain. V was shortened by 3 bases and J by 1 base, with 6 bases between the two germline ends. This CDR3 spans 14 amino acids. The CDR3 spells CASSFPLNTGELFF. The CDR3, as DNA: TGTGCCAGCAGTTTCCCGCTGAACACCGGGGAGCTGTTTTTT.

The chain carries TRBV20-1 and TRBJ2-6; perhaps TRBD1 as D (5 bases). The CDR3 length is 14 residues. Trimming took 6 bases from V and 9 from J, leaving 18 bases between them. Germline values: CDR1 DFQATT, CDR2 SNEGSKA (reference sequence). CDR3 DNA: TGCAGTGCCAAAGAGGCCCAGGGCAGCAACGTCCTGACTTTC. Translation: CSAKEAQGSNVLTF.

As regards this clonotype: With a much larger clone just one base away, this may be a read error. The V call is TRBV5-1, the J call TRBJ2-1; TRBD2 agrees at 11 bases. The germline gives CDR1 SGHRS, CDR2 YFSETQ. CDR3 size: 16 residues. CDR3 DNA: TGCGCCAGCAGCCCTAGACTAGCGGGAAACTACAATGAGCGGTTCTTC. Translating it yields CASSPRLAGNYNERFF.

At least ten counts were recorded for this clonotype. The rearrangement joins TRBV4-2 to TRBJ2-5; no firm D call. The CDR3 extends over 14 amino acids. The V gene's germline CDR1 is LGHNA and CDR2 YNFKEQ. V was clipped by 2 bases and J by 5 bases, with 12 bases between them. The CDR3 nucleotides are TGTGCCAGCAGCCAACTCACCGGAACCGAGACCCAGTACTTC. This encodes CASSQLTGTETQYF.

This clonotype was found a few times. The rearrangement uses TRBV5-1 and TRBJ2-5, with a tentative D call TRBD2 (6 bases). Looked up from germline, CDR1 is SGHRS and CDR2 is YFSETQ. V dropped 3 bases and J dropped 5 bases, with 17 bases sitting between them. The CDR3 sequence is 15 residues long. In DNA, the CDR3 is TGCGCCAGCAGCTCAACCCCGGCGGGGCCGGAGACCCAGTACTTC. Protein sequence: CASSSTPAGPETQYF.

There are many counts of this clonotype. CDR3 loop: CASRLPGQWSTQYF. The CDR3 DNA follows: TGTGCCAGCAGACTCCCGGGACAGTGGTCGACGCAGTATTTT. V usage is TRBV7-2 and J usage is TRBJ2-3; 7 bases fit TRBD1. CDR1 and CDR2 (germline): SGHTA, FQGNSA. Trimming took 6 bases from V and 9 from J; bases not matched to a gene: 12. The CDR3 runs 14 residues. Drawing the rest from reference TRBV7-2 and TRBJ2-3, the complete variable domain is GAGVSQSPSNKVTEKGKDVELRCDPISGHTALYWYRQSLGQGLEFLIYFQGNSAPDKSGLPSDRFSAERTGGSVSTLTIQRTQQEDSAVYLCASRLPGQWSTQYFGPGTRLTVL.

This clonotype was recorded at least ten times. V and J are TRBV3-1 and TRBJ2-3, with 7 bases that match TRBD2. Trimming took 4 bases from V and 1 from J; bases not matched to a gene: 8. The CDR3 contains 16 residues. The germline CDR1 and CDR2 sequences are LGHDT and YNNKEL (reference sequence). The CDR3 nucleotides read TGTGCCAGCAGCCGAAGGGCGGGAGTGGGCACAGATACGCAGTATTTT. Translated: CASSRRAGVGTDTQYF.

This clonotype came up many times. This chain links TRBV2 with TRBJ2-7; D is possibly TRBD1 or TRBD2 (5 bases each). Germline V gives CDR1 SNHLY, CDR2 FYNNEI. The CDR3 runs 14 residues. The V gene lost 6 bases and the J gene lost 4 bases, with 16 bases spanning the gap. The CDR3 region has the DNA TGTGCCAGCAGCCGGGACGCTTCTCTATACGAGCAGTACGTC. This gives the protein CASSRDASLYEQYV.

This clonotype appeared many times. The chain has TRBV12-3 or TRBV12-4 and TRBJ2-7; the match to TRBD1 covers 8 bases. Trimming at V came to 6 bases and at J to 3 bases, leaving 7 bases not matched to a gene. The CDR3 loop spans 14 amino acids. The CDR3 bases are TGTGCCAGCAGCGAACAGGGGGAACTCTACGAGCAGTACTTC. It is translated as CASSEQGELYEQYF.

The chain has TRBV12-3 or TRBV12-4 and TRBJ2-3; TRBD2 might be the D (6 bases). Between the trimmed V and J ends, which lost 5 bases and 6 bases, there was a span of 15 bases. CDR3 length: 14 residues. The DNA of the CDR3 is TGTGCCAGCAGTCTGTCGACTAGGACCGATACGCAGTATTTT. The encoded protein is CASSLSTRTDTQYF.

In its sample, this clonotype was seen a few times. The chain carries TRBV27 and TRBJ2-7; no clear D gene. V lost 5 bases and J 7 bases, leaving 21 bases between the germline ends. The CDR3 covers 15 residues. Germline-derived CDR1 and CDR2 are MNHEY and SMNVEV (reference sequence). In nucleotides, the CDR3 is TGTGCCAGCAGTGAAGTACTCGGTGCCCCCTGGGAGCAGTACTTC. Translation: CASSEVLGAPWEQYF.

This clonotype showed up many times. The chain links TRBV4-2 to TRBJ2-1; the D gene is possibly TRBD2 (5 bases). The CDR3 runs 15 residues. Germline CDR1 reads LGHNA; CDR2 reads YNFKEQ. V was trimmed by 2 bases and J by 1 base, leaving 9 bases between them. The CDR3 DNA reads TGTGCCAGCAGCCAATCAGCGGAGTCCTACAATGAGCAGTTCTTC. Protein: CASSQSAESYNEQFF.

This clonotype was observed a handful of times. The J gene is TRBJ2-1, the V gene TRBV7-6; 10 bases are shared with TRBD2. Germline V gene data show CDR1 as SGHVS and CDR2 as FNYEAQ. J lost 8 bases, V lost 5 bases, and 9 bases had no gene match. The CDR3 consists of 15 residues. CDR3 nucleotides: TGTGCCAGCAGCCTAATTCTAGCGGGAGTACATGAGCAGTTCTTC. Its translation: CASSLILAGVHEQFF.

This clonotype came up a few times. The rearrangement links TRBV4-1 to TRBJ2-1; 8 bases align to TRBD1. The CDR3 loop spans 16 amino acids. V lost 1 base, J lost 6 bases, and 8 bases stayed unmatched. Germline CDR1 reads MGHRA; CDR2 reads YSYEKL. In nucleotides, the CDR3 is TGCGCCAGCAGCCAAGCAGGGGGACAGGTGTTCAATGAGCAGTTCTTC. Protein product: CASSQAGGQVFNEQFF.

V is TRBV25-1 and J is TRBJ2-1; the D gene is possibly TRBD2 (6 bases). The germline CDR1 and CDR2 sequences are MGHDK and SYGVNS. Trimming removed 10 bases at V and 14 bases at J, with 15 bases between. This CDR3 is built from 10 residues. The CDR3 loop reads CAIRPKREFF. For the CDR3, the DNA is TGTGCCATCCGTCCCAAGCGGGAGTTCTTC.

This clonotype was counted at least ten times. The gene calls are TRBV7-9 and TRBJ2-1, with D hard to call. The CDR3 is 16 residues long. Trimming shortened V by 0 bases and J by 0 bases, and 9 bases separated the two germline ends. Germline CDR1 reads SEHNR; CDR2 reads FQNEAQ (reference sequence). The CDR3 DNA is TGTGCCAGCAGCTTAGCACGGTCGAGCTCCTACAATGAGCAGTTCTTC. It translates to CASSLARSSSYNEQFF.

There are a few counts of this clonotype. The rearrangement joins TRBV7-9 to TRBJ1-1, with D unclear. The CDR3 covers 16 residues. Germline CDR1 SEHNR, CDR2 FQNEAQ (reference sequence). Trimming left V 1 base short and J 4 bases short, with 16 bases between. CDR3 nucleotides: TGTGCCAGCAGCTTAGATTTTGCCGCGGTGAGCACTGAAGCTTTCTTT. It encodes CASSLDFAAVSTEAFF.

The V call is TRBV2, the J call TRBJ2-1; TRBD1 might be the D (6 bases). V shed 4 bases and J shed 2 bases, with 18 bases lying between them. Germline V CDR1 and CDR2: SNHLY, FYNNEI. The CDR3 is 17 amino acids. CDR3 sequence: CASSAPPGTPAYNEQFF. CDR3 DNA sequence: TGTGCCAGCAGTGCACCTCCCGGGACACCAGCCTACAATGAGCAGTTCTTC.

This clonotype was counted many times. In DNA form, the CDR3 reads TGTGCCAGCAGCCCCCCAGGGTCAGGGGAAGCTTTCTTT. Translating gives CASSPPGSGEAFF. V usage is TRBV7-2 and J usage is TRBJ1-1; a possible D gene is TRBD1 (5 bases). The CDR3 has 13 amino acids. In germline, CDR1 is SGHTA, CDR2 FQGNSA. V lost 5 bases and J 8 bases, leaving 15 bases between the germline ends.

At least ten counts were recorded for this clonotype. The chain couples TRBV4-3 to TRBJ2-7; TRBD2 might be the D (5 bases). The CDR3 totals 14 residues. Trimming took off 1 base at V and 3 bases at J, with 10 bases between the two ends. The germline V gene encodes CDR1 LGHNA and CDR2 YSLEER. The CDR3 protein is CASSQGRGRYEQYF. Here the CDR3 DNA reads TGCGCCAGCAGCCAAGGGAGAGGGCGCTACGAGCAGTACTTC.

V and J are TRBV30 and TRBJ2-2, with a tentative D call TRBD2 (6 bases). With 2 bases removed from V and 7 bases from J, the gap between germline ends came to 11 bases. The CDR3 contains 13 residues. Germline lookup yields CDR1 GTSNPN and CDR2 SVGIG (reference sequence). DNA of the CDR3: TGTGCCTGGAGTTTGTGGGGACTCGGGGAGCTGTTTTTT. Translation: CAWSLWGLGELFF.